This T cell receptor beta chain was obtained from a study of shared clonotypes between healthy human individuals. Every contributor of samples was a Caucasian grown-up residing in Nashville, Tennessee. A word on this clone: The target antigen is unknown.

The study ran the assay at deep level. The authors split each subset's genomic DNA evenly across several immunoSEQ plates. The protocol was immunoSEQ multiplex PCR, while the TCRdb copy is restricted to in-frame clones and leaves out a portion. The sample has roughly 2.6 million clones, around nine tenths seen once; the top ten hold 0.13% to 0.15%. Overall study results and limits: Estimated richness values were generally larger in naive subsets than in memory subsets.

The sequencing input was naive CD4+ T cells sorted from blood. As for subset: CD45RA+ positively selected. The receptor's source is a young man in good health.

DNA for the CDR3: TGTGCCAGCAGCTCCGCGACAGGTCTAAATCAAGAGACCCAGTACTTC. Translated: CASSSATGLNQETQYF. This chain uses TRBV7-9 with TRBJ2-5, with D possibly TRBD1 on 6 matching bases. Trimming stripped 4 bases from V and 2 bases from J, with 17 bases between. CDR3 size: 16 residues. Germline CDR1 is SEHNR and CDR2 is FQNEAQ (reference sequence).